These 10 T cell receptor beta chains originate from one sample sequenced in a study of neurological immune-mediated disorders. Time point noted: longitudinal time-point 3. TCRdb independently ran MiXCR on the 5' RACE reads; one entry per CDR3 protein. The sample holds roughly 45,000 distinct CDR3 sequences, around an eighth seen once. The specimen was PBMCs. These receptor sequences come from a man aged 30 to 39 in good health.

The CDR3, as DNA: TGTGCTAGTAGTATTACAGGGAAAGCTGAAGCTTTCTTT. Amino acid sequence: CASSITGKAEAFF. The chain uses TRBV12-5 and TRBJ1-1; D is perhaps TRBD1 (6 bases). CDR3 size: 13 residues. V dropped 8 bases and J dropped 6 bases, with 16 bases sitting between them. Germline lookup yields CDR1 LGHNT and CDR2 FRNRAP.

The chain joins TRBV7-7 to TRBJ2-7; TRBD2 aligns across 8 bases. This CDR3 contains 14 residues. Germline values: CDR1 SSHAT, CDR2 FNYEAQ (reference sequence). Germline trimming cut 0 bases from V and 7 bases from J; bases unmatched to any gene: 5. In DNA, the CDR3 is TGTGCCAGCAGCTTAGCAGCGGGAGCGGAAGAGCAGTACTTC. Protein sequence: CASSLAAGAEEQYF.

This clonotype was counted at least ten times. V usage is TRBV20-1 and J usage is TRBJ2-7, with 7 positions matching TRBD2. The CDR3 covers 15 residues. Trimming at V came to 4 bases and at J to 2 bases, leaving 11 bases not matched to a gene. The germline V gene encodes CDR1 DFQATT and CDR2 SNEGSKA (reference sequence). The CDR3 DNA reads TGCAGTGCTACGAGTCTAGCGGATCCGGCCTACGAGCAGTACTTC. Its protein product is CSATSLADPAYEQYF.

The table lists this clonotype with many counts. The chain is built from TRBV25-1 and TRBJ2-7, with TRBD1 identical over 10 bases. Unmatched junction bases numbered 6, after V lost 5 bases and J lost 5 bases. Per the germline V gene, CDR1 is MGHDK and CDR2 is SYGVNS. The CDR3 consists of 14 residues. The CDR3: CASSRGQGTHEQYF. CDR3 bases: TGTGCCAGCAGTCGGGGACAGGGGACCCACGAGCAGTACTTC.

This clonotype was counted many times. The CDR3, as DNA: TGTGCCAGCAGTCTCCAGGACATTACCACCTACGAGCAGTACTTC. Its protein product is CASSLQDITTYEQYF. The chain employs TRBV28 and TRBJ2-7; tentative D call: TRBD1 (5 bases). CDR3 length: 15 amino acids. Germline V gene lookup returns CDR1 MDHEN and CDR2 SYDVKM. V lost 5 bases and J lost 2, with 16 bases in between.

This clonotype was counted at least ten times. V usage is TRBV28 and J usage is TRBJ2-5; D may match TRBD1 or TRBD2 (5 bases each). V shed 6 bases and J shed 9 bases, with 20 bases lying between them. Germline values: CDR1 MDHEN, CDR2 SYDVKM. This CDR3 has 14 amino acids. This CDR3 is CASRTYRDLRAQYF. CDR3 bases: TGTGCCAGCAGGACATACCGGGACCTAAGAGCCCAGTACTTC.

This clonotype was counted only a few times. The chain combines TRBV7-9 with TRBJ2-7; TRBD2 matches 12 bases. Germline CDR1 reads SEHNR; CDR2 reads FQNEAQ (reference sequence). The V gene end was trimmed by 5 bases and the J gene end by 6 bases; junction bases not matched to a gene: 5. This CDR3 contains 14 residues. This CDR3 is CASSLGLAGFEQYF. The CDR3 coding sequence is TGTGCCAGCAGCCTAGGACTAGCGGGATTCGAGCAGTACTTC.

In this sample, this clonotype turned up many times. The gene calls are TRBV12-3 or TRBV12-4 and TRBJ1-5; no firm D call. The germline V and J ends were trimmed by 5 bases and 3 bases, with 8 bases remaining between them. This CDR3 has 13 residues. The CDR3 DNA reads as TGTGCCAGCAGTGAGGGAGTCAATCAGCCCCAGCATTTT. Protein product: CASSEGVNQPQHF.

This clonotype was counted only a few times. The V and J genes are TRBV20-1 and TRBJ2-7; TRBD1 matches at 9 bases. The J segment lost 3 bases and the V segment lost 6 bases, leaving 3 bases of the junction unmatched. This CDR3 is 12 amino acids long. Germline lookup yields CDR1 DFQATT and CDR2 SNEGSKA (reference sequence). CDR3 nucleotides: TGCAGTGCGGGGACAGGGATCTACGAGCAGTACTTC. As protein: CSAGTGIYEQYF.

This clonotype was seen ten or more times. The chain has TRBV6-5 and TRBJ2-1, with D possibly being TRBD2 (5 bases). The CDR3 loop spans 16 amino acids. Germline V lookup: CDR1 MNHEY, CDR2 SVGAGI. V shed 10 bases and J shed 3 bases, with 22 bases lying between them. CDR3 in amino acids: CATQQGPGSFYNEQFF. The CDR3 bases are TGTGCCACCCAACAAGGTCCGGGATCCTTCTACAATGAGCAGTTCTTC.